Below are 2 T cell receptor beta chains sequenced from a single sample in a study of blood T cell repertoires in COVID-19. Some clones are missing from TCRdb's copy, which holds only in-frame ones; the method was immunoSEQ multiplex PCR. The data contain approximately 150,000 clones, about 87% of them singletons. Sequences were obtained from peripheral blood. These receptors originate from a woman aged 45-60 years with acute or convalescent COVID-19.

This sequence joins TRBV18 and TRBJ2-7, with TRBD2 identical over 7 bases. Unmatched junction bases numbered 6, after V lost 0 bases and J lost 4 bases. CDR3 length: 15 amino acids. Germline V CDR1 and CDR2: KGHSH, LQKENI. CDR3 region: CASSPPMGGRYEQYF. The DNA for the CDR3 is TGTGCCAGCTCACCACCGATGGGAGGGCGGTACGAGCAGTACTTC. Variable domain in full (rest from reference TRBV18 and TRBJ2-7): NAGVMQNPRHLVRRRGQEARLRCSPMKGHSHVYWYRQLPEEGLKFMVYLQKENIIDESGMPKERFSAEFPKEGPSILRIQQVVRGDSAAYFCASSPPMGGRYEQYFGPGTRLTVT.

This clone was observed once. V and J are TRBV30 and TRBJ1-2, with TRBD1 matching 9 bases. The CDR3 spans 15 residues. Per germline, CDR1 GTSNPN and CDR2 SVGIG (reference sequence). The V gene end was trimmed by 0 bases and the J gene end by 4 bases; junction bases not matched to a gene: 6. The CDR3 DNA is TGTGCCTGGAGTGTCACCGGGACAGGGACCTATGGCTACACCTTC. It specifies CAWSVTGTGTYGYTF.